Presented here are 2 T cell receptor beta chains from one specimen sequenced in a study of blood T cell repertoires in COVID-19. Method: immunoSEQ multiplex PCR; TCRdb's copy keeps in-frame clones and lacks some. This sample carries 250,000 to 300,000 clones, 70% to 90% of them seen once, and the ten largest clones take about 1%. Material for sequencing was PBMCs or T cells enriched from blood (not recorded which). These receptors were collected from a woman under 40 who had recovered from COVID-19.

This chain uses TRBV3-1 (or the pseudogene TRBV3-2) with TRBJ2-7, with TRBD1 matching 7 bases. This CDR3 spans 15 amino acids. V dropped 3 bases and J dropped 1; count of bases not matched to a gene: 6. CDR1 and CDR2 (germline): LGHDT, YNNKEL (reference sequence). The chain's CDR3 is CASSHVPGQSYEQYF. DNA for the CDR3: TGTGCCAGCAGCCACGTTCCGGGACAGTCCTACGAGCAGTACTTC.

The chain recombines TRBV9 with TRBJ2-7, with TRBD2 matching 10 bases. The germline CDR1 and CDR2 sequences are SGDLS and YYNGEE. This CDR3 comprises 15 residues. The J segment lost 6 bases and the V segment lost 2 bases, leaving 8 bases of the junction unmatched. The CDR3 is CASSVGASGSSEQYF. The CDR3 nucleotides read TGTGCCAGCAGCGTGGGGGCTAGCGGGAGTAGCGAGCAGTACTTC.